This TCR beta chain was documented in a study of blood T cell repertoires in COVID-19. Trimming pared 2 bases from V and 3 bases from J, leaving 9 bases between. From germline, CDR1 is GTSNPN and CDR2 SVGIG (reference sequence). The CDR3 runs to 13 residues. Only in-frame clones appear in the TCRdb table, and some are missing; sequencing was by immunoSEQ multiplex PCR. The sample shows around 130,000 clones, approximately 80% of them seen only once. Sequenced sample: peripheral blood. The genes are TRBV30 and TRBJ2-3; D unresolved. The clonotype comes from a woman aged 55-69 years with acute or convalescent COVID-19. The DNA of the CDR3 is TGTGCCTGGAGTTCTTTAGTTACAGATACGCAGTATTTT. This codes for CAWSSLVTDTQYF.